This record looks at one TCR beta chain sequence and its context. The antigen is not known. This specimen belongs to a study of blood T cells in healthy people across ages. Study results and limitations: Higher diversity, along with more naive CD4+ cells, distinguished long-lived donors from aged donors. The fall in TCR beta diversity per million T cells was roughly linear with age.

Then a second PCR, running about 6 to 11 cycles, was carried out with a sample-barcoded 5' primer and a J-beta primer mix. A single record per CDR3 protein comes from TCRdb applying MiXCR to the 5' RACE reads. Among some 700,000 distinct CDR3 sequences listed, approximately 39% were seen once. The sequence was obtained from a woman in her sixties or seventies in good health. Sequenced sample: blood.

CDR3 in amino acids: CASSSLPGTGGEAQYF. CDR3 bases: TGTGCCAGCAGTTCTCTACCCGGGACAGGGGGAGAGGCCCAGTACTTC. The rearrangement uses TRBV6-6 and TRBJ2-4; TRBD1 matches 11 bases. Germline V gives CDR1 MNHNY, CDR2 SVGAGI (reference sequence). The CDR3 is 16 amino acids. V lost 4 bases and J lost 13; bases outside the gene matches: 15.